This TCR beta chain came from a study of tumor and adjacent non-tumor tissue in lung cancer. Study background: The cohort had about a dozen adenocarcinoma, a couple of squamous cell and 1 small cell patients. Stage I to III disease affected 9 to 10 men and about 5 women aged roughly 31 to 85. The study, taken as a whole, reports: Tumor tissue had significantly higher TCR diversity than normal lung.

RNA was extracted from bulk tissue without any cell sorting. The normal lung tissue was taken more than 3 cm from the tumor edge. Newly diagnosed lung cancer patients had thoracic surgery in China, August–late 2014, without prior chemotherapy. This CDR3 comprises 14 residues. Deletions cut 4 bases from V and 1 base from J, with 8 bases between. To note about this clonotype: Antigen: not known. This sequence may be a read error, since a much larger clone differs from it by one base.

The library came from three nested PCR rounds adapted from ARM-PCR protocols. Each CDR3 protein gets one entry after TCRdb re-called the multiplex PCR reads with MiXCR. There are about 100,000 distinct CDR3 sequences in the sample; 65% occur only once, and roughly a fifth lies in the top ten. The sequencing sample was made of distant non-tumor lung tissue. This chain uses TRBV12-3 or TRBV12-4 with TRBJ2-4; TRBD1 is a possible D gene (5 bases). The clonotype comes from a man younger than 45 with non-small cell lung cancer. The CDR3 here is CASSSAGAKNIQYF. CDR3 in DNA: TGTGCCAGCAGTTCGGCAGGGGCCAAAAACATTCAGTACTTC.